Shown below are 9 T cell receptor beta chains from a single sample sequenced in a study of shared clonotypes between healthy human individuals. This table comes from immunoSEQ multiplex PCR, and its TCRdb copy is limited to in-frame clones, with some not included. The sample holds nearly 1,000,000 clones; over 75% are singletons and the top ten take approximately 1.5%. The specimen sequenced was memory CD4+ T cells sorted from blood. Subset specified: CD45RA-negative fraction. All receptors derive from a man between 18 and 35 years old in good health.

In DNA form, the CDR3 reads TGTGCTACCCACGGGGGTCAGCCCCAGCATTTT. Protein product: CATHGGQPQHF. V is TRBV6-4 and J is TRBJ1-5, with D maybe TRBD1 (5 bases). Germline CDR1 MRHNA, CDR2 SNTAGT. CDR3 length equals 11 residues.

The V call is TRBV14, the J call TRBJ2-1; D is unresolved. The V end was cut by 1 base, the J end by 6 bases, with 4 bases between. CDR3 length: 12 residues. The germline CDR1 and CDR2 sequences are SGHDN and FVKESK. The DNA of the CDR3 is TGTGCCAGCAGCCAAGCACCCAATGAGCAGTTCTTC. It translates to CASSQAPNEQFF.

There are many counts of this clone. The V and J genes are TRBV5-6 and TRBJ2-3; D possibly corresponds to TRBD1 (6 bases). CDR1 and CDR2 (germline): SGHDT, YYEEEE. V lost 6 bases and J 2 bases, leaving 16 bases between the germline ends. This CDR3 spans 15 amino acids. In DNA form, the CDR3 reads TGTGCCAGCATGTCCGGGGACACGTACACAGATACGCAGTATTTT. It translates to CASMSGDTYTDTQYF.

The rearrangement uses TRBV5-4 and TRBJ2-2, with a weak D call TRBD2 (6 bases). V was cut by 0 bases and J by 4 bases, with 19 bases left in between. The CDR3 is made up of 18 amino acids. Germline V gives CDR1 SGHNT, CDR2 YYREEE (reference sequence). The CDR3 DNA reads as TGTGCCAGCAGCTTGGGCCCGGGGCGGGGTATTACCACCGGGGAGCTGTTTTTT. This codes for CASSLGPGRGITTGELFF.

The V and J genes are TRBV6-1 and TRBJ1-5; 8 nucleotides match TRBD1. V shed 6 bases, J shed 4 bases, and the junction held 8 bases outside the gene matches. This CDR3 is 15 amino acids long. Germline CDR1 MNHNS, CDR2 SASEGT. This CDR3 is CASRRTGLENQPQHF. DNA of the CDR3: TGTGCCAGCAGAAGGACAGGGCTAGAAAATCAGCCCCAGCATTTT.

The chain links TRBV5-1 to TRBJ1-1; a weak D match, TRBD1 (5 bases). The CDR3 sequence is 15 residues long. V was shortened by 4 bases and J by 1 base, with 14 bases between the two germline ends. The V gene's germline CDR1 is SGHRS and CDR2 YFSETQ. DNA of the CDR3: TGCGCCAGCAGCCCTTTACCGGGGGGGAACACTGAAGCTTTCTTT. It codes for CASSPLPGGNTEAFF.

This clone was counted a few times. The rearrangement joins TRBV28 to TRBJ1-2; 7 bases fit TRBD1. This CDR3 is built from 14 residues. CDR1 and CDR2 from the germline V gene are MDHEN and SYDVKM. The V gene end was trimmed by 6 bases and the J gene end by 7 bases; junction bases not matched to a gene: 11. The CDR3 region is CASRSQGGRFGYTF. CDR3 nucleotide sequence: TGTGCCAGCAGGTCCCAGGGGGGGCGTTTTGGCTACACCTTC.

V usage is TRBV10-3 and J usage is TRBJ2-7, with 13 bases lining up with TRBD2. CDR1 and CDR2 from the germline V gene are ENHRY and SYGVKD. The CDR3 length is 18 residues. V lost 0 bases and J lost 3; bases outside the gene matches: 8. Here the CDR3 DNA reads TGTGCCATCAGTGAGTCGGCCCTACTAGCGGGGGGGAACTACGAGCAGTACTTC. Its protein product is CAISESALLAGGNYEQYF.

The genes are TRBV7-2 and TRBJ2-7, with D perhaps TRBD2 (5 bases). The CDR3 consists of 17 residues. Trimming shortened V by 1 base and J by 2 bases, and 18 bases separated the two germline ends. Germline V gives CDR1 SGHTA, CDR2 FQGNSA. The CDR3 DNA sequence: TGTGCCAGCAGCTTAGTAAATACGGTAGCGCGGACCTACGAGCAGTACTTC. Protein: CASSLVNTVARTYEQYF.